The clone carrying this T cell receptor beta chain was counted a single time. The sample belongs to a study of cytomegalovirus exposure and HLA in healthy donors. PCR used 60 Vbeta primers and 13 Jbeta primers. Using immunoSEQ multiplex PCR, the repertoire was profiled, and TCRdb retains in-frame clones only, with some absent. The sample has 95,000 to 100,000 clones; around 76% are singletons. The V and J ends lost 5 bases and 6 bases respectively, with 10 bases between them. Germline CDR1 is SGDLS and CDR2 is YYNGEE. The CDR3 sequence is 12 residues long. The chain employs TRBV9 and TRBJ2-3; D remains unclear. The sample comprised PBMCs. The clonotype was recovered from a woman aged 55 to 70 in good health and CMV-seropositive. The CDR3 protein is CASSRTGDTQYF. The CDR3 DNA reads as TGTGCCAGCAGTAGAACTGGTGATACGCAGTATTTT.